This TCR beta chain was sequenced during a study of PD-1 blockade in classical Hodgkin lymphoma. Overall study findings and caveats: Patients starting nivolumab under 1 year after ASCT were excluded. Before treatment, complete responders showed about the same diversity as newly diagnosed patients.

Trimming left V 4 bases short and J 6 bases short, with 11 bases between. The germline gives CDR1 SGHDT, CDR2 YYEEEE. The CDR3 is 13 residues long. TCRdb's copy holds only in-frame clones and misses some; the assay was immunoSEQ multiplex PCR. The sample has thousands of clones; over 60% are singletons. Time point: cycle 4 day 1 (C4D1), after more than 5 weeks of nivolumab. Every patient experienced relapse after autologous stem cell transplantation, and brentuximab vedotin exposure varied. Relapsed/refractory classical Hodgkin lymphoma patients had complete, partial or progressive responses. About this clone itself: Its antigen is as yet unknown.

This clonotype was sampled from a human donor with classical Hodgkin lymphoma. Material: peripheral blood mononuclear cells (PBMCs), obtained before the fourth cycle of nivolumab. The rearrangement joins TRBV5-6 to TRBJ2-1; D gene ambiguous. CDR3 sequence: CASSLWWANEQFF. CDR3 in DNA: TGTGCCAGCAGCCTGTGGTGGGCCAATGAGCAGTTCTTC.